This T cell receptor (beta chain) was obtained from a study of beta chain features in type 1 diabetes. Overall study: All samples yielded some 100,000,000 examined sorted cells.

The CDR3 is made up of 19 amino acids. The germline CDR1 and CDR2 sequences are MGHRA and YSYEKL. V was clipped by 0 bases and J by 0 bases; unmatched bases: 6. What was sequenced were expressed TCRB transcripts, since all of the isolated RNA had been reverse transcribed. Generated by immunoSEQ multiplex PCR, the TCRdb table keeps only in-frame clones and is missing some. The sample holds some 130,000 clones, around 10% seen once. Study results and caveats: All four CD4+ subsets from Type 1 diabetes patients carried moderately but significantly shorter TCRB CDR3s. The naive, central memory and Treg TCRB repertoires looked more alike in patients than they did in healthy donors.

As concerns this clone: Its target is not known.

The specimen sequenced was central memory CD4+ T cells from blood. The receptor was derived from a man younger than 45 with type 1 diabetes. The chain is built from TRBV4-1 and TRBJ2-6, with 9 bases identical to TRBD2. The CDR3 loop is CASSQDKGGGASGANVLTF. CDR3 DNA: TGCGCCAGCAGCCAAGATAAGGGCGGGGGGGCCTCTGGGGCCAACGTCCTGACTTTC.